This passage covers 20 T cell receptor beta chains from one sample sequenced in a study of STAT5B mutations in CD4+ large granular lymphocyte leukemia. This table comes from immunoSEQ multiplex PCR, and its TCRdb copy is limited to in-frame clones, with some not included. Of roughly 40,000 clones listed, roughly 83% are singletons. Sequencing was performed on CD4+ T cells from blood buffy coats. Every receptor here comes from a human donor in good health.

The chain combines TRBV10-3 with TRBJ2-7; D is uncertain. Germline CDR1 and CDR2: ENHRY and SYGVKD. Trimming pared 0 bases from V and 2 bases from J, leaving 17 bases between. The CDR3 loop spans 17 amino acids. Here the CDR3 DNA reads TGTGCCATCAGTGAGTCGGCTGGACCCGGCAACCCCTACGAGCAGTACTTC. Encoded protein: CAISESAGPGNPYEQYF.

The rearrangement uses TRBV9 and TRBJ2-5; 8 nucleotides agree with TRBD1. V lost 3 bases and J lost 4; bases outside the gene matches: 17. The CDR3 is made up of 18 amino acids. Germline V gene data show CDR1 as SGDLS and CDR2 as YYNGEE. The CDR3 coding sequence is TGTGCCAGCAGCGCATCACCCTCGGACAGGGCCCAACGAGAGACCCAGTACTTC. This encodes CASSASPSDRAQRETQYF.

The V and J genes are TRBV30 and TRBJ2-2; D assignment may be TRBD1 or TRBD2 (5 bases each). The CDR3 is 13 residues long. V dropped 0 bases and J dropped 6 bases, with 8 bases sitting between them. Germline loops: CDR1 GTSNPN, CDR2 SVGIG (reference sequence). The DNA of the CDR3 is TGTGCCTGGAGTGTACAGGAGGCCGGGGAGCTGTTTTTT. This translates into CAWSVQEAGELFF.

The V gene is TRBV19, the J gene TRBJ2-7; 7 positions match TRBD2. The germline CDR1 and CDR2 sequences are LNHDA and SQIVND (reference sequence). With V trimmed by 7 bases and J by 6 bases, 18 bases remained unmatched. This CDR3 comprises 16 residues. The CDR3 DNA is TGTGCCAGTACCCAGAGCGGGACTACGGGGGTAGGCGAGCAGTACTTC. Translated: CASTQSGTTGVGEQYF.

This clone was detected only once. V and J are TRBV6-5 and TRBJ1-3; 8 bases agree with TRBD1. There are 15 residues in the CDR3. With 5 bases clipped from V and 4 bases from J, the junction kept 7 bases outside the gene matches. Germline CDR1 and CDR2: MNHEY and SVGAGI. The CDR3 protein is CASSPRTGIGNTIYF. The CDR3 nucleotides read TGTGCCAGCAGTCCCCGGACAGGGATCGGAAACACCATATATTTT.

The CDR3 sequence is CASSGRTLQYYNEQFF. In DNA form, the CDR3 reads TGTGCCAGCTCGGGTCGGACTCTACAATACTACAATGAGCAGTTCTTC. The genes are TRBV19 and TRBJ2-1; possible D gene TRBD2, 5 bases. The CDR3 extends over 16 amino acids. The V gene's germline CDR1 is LNHDA and CDR2 SQIVND (reference sequence). V dropped 9 bases and J dropped 3 bases, with 21 bases sitting between them.

J is TRBJ2-7 and V is TRBV15, with TRBD2 identical over 10 bases. CDR3 length: 15 residues. Germline assignment: CDR1 LNHNV and CDR2 YYDKDF (reference sequence). The trim removed 6 bases at V and 2 bases at J, leaving 7 bases unmatched. The CDR3 region has the DNA TGTGCCACCAGTACCCTAGCGGGAGCTACCTACGAGCAGTACTTC. Residues: CATSTLAGATYEQYF.

The chain couples TRBV2 to TRBJ1-2; the D gene is possibly TRBD1 (5 bases). CDR3 length: 12 amino acids. Per the germline V gene, CDR1 is SNHLY and CDR2 is FYNNEI. V was shortened by 4 bases and J by 8 bases, with 11 bases between the two germline ends. CDR3 nucleotide sequence: TGTGCCAGCAGTGTGCAGGGCGGAGGCTACACCTTC. Amino acids: CASSVQGGGYTF.

A few counts support this clone. The V gene is TRBV5-4, the J gene TRBJ2-7; 9 nucleotides line up with TRBD2. This CDR3 region has 14 residues. V was clipped by 5 bases and J by 2 bases; unmatched bases: 5. Per the germline V gene, CDR1 is SGHNT and CDR2 is YYREEE (reference sequence). CDR3 nucleotides: TGTGCCAGCAGTACAGCGGGAGGCCCCTACGAGCAGTACTTC. This encodes CASSTAGGPYEQYF.

This clone was detected once. The CDR3 reads CASSLNPTGVKETQYF. CDR3 nucleotide sequence: TGTGCCAGCAGCTTGAATCCGACAGGGGTAAAAGAGACCCAGTACTTC. V and J are TRBV11-2 and TRBJ2-5, with 8 bases fitting TRBD1. The trim removed 3 bases at V and 3 bases at J, leaving 9 bases unmatched. The CDR3 is 16 amino acids. Germline CDR1 SGHAT, CDR2 FQNNGV.

V gene TRBV9 combines with J gene TRBJ2-7, with D possibly being TRBD2 (6 bases). There are 15 residues in the CDR3. Germline loops: CDR1 SGDLS, CDR2 YYNGEE. Trimming took off 0 bases at V and 3 bases at J, with 13 bases between the two ends. CDR3 in DNA: TGTGCCAGCAGCGTAGACCCCGGAGGGAGCTACGAGCAGTACTTC. Its protein product is CASSVDPGGSYEQYF.

This clone was found once. This chain's CDR3 is CASGRFGLGYEQYF. DNA of the CDR3: TGTGCCAGCGGACGATTTGGTTTGGGCTACGAGCAGTACTTC. The chain joins TRBV6-6 to TRBJ2-7; D not resolved. The V gene's germline CDR1 is MNHNY and CDR2 SVGAGI (reference sequence). CDR3 size: 14 residues. Deletions cut 8 bases from V and 3 bases from J, with 17 bases between.

The chain uses TRBV6-5 and TRBJ2-7; tentatively, D is TRBD1 or TRBD2 (5 bases each). Germline CDR1 is MNHEY and CDR2 is SVGAGI. CDR3 size: 13 residues. The V end was cut by 10 bases, the J end by 2 bases, with 15 bases between. For the CDR3, the DNA is TGTGCCACCAGGGTGGGGGTAACCTACGAGCAGTACTTC. Its protein product is CATRVGVTYEQYF.

This chain's CDR3 is CASRVGTSGLNTGELFF. DNA of the CDR3: TGTGCCAGCAGGGTCGGGACTAGCGGGCTGAACACCGGGGAGCTGTTTTTT. The V and J genes are TRBV27 and TRBJ2-2; the match to TRBD2 covers 12 bases. Germline V gene data show CDR1 as MNHEY and CDR2 as SMNVEV (reference sequence). V lost 6 bases to trimming and J lost 1 base; unmatched junction nucleotides: 6. The CDR3 has 17 residues.

The V call is TRBV7-9, the J call TRBJ2-6, with 8 bases identical to TRBD1. The CDR3 extends over 16 amino acids. Losses at the gene ends were 6 bases for V and 0 bases for J; bases not matched to a gene: 4. In germline, CDR1 is SEHNR, CDR2 FQNEAQ (reference sequence). CDR3 sequence: CASSRQGLSGANVLTF. Here the CDR3 DNA reads TGTGCCAGCAGTCGACAGGGGCTCTCTGGGGCCAACGTCCTGACTTTC.

The CDR3 DNA reads as TGTGCCAGCAGCTTGTGGGATGAGACCCAGTACTTC. Translation gives CASSLWDETQYF. This rearrangement joins TRBV5-6 to TRBJ2-5, with D unresolved. Trimming took off 1 base at V and 5 bases at J, with 6 bases between the two ends. Germline loops: CDR1 SGHDT, CDR2 YYEEEE. The CDR3 spans 12 residues.

CDR3 DNA: TGTGCCAGCAGCTCGGGCAGGGAGGTCTATGGCTACACCTTC. Translation gives CASSSGREVYGYTF. V is TRBV5-6 and J is TRBJ1-2; a weak D match, TRBD1 (5 bases). This CDR3 is built from 14 residues. CDR1 is SGHDT and CDR2 is YYEEEE in the germline V gene. Trimming removed 3 bases from V and 4 bases from J, with 13 bases in between.

In its sample, this clone was seen once. The J gene is TRBJ2-6, the V gene TRBV28, with 7 bases lining up with TRBD1. V was pared by 7 bases and J by 4 bases, with 16 bases of the junction left unmatched. Germline lookup yields CDR1 MDHEN and CDR2 SYDVKM. The CDR3 is 18 amino acids. The CDR3 protein is CASTPGSGGAFGANVLTF. The DNA of the CDR3 is TGTGCCAGCACCCCTGGATCAGGGGGTGCTTTCGGGGCCAACGTCCTGACTTTC. Drawing the rest from reference TRBV28 and TRBJ2-6, the complete variable domain is DVKVTQSSRYLVKRTGEKVFLECVQDMDHENMFWYRQDPGLGLRLIYFSYDVKMKEKGDIPEGYSVSREKKERFSLILESASTNQTSMYLCASTPGSGGAFGANVLTFGAGSRLTVL.

V and J are TRBV4-1 and TRBJ1-5, with D maybe TRBD1 (5 bases). Trimming shortened V by 1 base and J by 5 bases, and 15 bases separated the two germline ends. CDR1 is MGHRA and CDR2 is YSYEKL in the germline V gene. The length of the CDR3 is 16 residues. Here the CDR3 reads CASSQVGGLRDQPQHF. CDR3 nucleotide sequence: TGCGCCAGCAGCCAAGTTGGGGGTCTTAGGGATCAGCCCCAGCATTTT.

V and J are TRBV5-1 and TRBJ2-1; TRBD1 agrees at 11 bases. Looked up from germline, CDR1 is SGHRS and CDR2 is YFSETQ. The CDR3 loop spans 15 amino acids. V shed 0 bases, J shed 9 bases, and the junction held 5 bases outside the gene matches. CDR3 bases: TGCGCCAGCAGCTTGGGGGACAGGGGGTACGGTGAGCAGTTCTTC. This gives the protein CASSLGDRGYGEQFF.